Sequencing of this TCR beta chain was carried out in a study of T cell responses to AZD1222 COVID-19 vaccine. Germline V gene lookup returns CDR1 WNHNN and CDR2 SYGVQD (reference sequence). Trimming took 6 bases from V and 4 from J, leaving 9 bases between them. The CDR3 consists of 12 residues. Repertoires were generated with immunoSEQ multiplex PCR, while TCRdb's copy carries only in-frame clones and drops some. The sample has roughly 120,000 clones, around 85% seen once. Notes on the study in general: Donors skewed white British and female; clonal diversity was possibly underestimated.

As concerns this clone: Its antigen is still unknown.

The TCR comes from an adult in good health. Sequences were derived from peripheral blood, sampled on day 0 of AZD1222 vaccination. The gene calls are TRBV10-1 and TRBJ1-2; D may be TRBD1 (5 bases). The CDR3, as DNA: TGCGCCAGCAGCGGGGGGTCCTATGGCTACACCTTC. This sequence encodes CASSGGSYGYTF.